Each of the 32 T cell receptor beta chains below was sequenced from the same sample in a study of blood T cell repertoires in COVID-19. Only in-frame clones appear in the TCRdb table, and some are missing; sequencing was by immunoSEQ multiplex PCR. The sample records about 220,000 clones, 85% being singletons. The sample taken for sequencing was peripheral blood. These receptors were collected from a woman aged 70-85 years with COVID-19, enrolled during active disease.

CDR3: CASSNRESGYTF. In nucleotides, the CDR3 is TGTGCCAGCAGTAACAGGGAGTCTGGCTACACCTTC. V gene TRBV2 combines with J gene TRBJ1-2; possible D gene TRBD1, 6 bases. Germline loops: CDR1 SNHLY, CDR2 FYNNEI. The CDR3 length is 12 residues. V lost 5 bases and J lost 7, with 11 bases in between.

The chain employs TRBV7-3 and TRBJ1-2; D may be TRBD1 (5 bases). With 5 bases removed from V and 9 bases from J, the gap between germline ends came to 16 bases. The CDR3 has 13 amino acids. The germline CDR1 and CDR2 sequences are SGHTA and FQGTGA. The CDR3 sequence: CASSVGQGVSYTF. The CDR3 nucleotides read TGTGCCAGCAGCGTCGGGCAGGGCGTAAGCTACACCTTC. Filled out from reference TRBV7-3 and TRBJ1-2, the complete variable domain reads GAGVSQTPSNKVTEKGKYVELRCDPISGHTALYWYRQSLGQGPEFLIYFQGTGAADDSGLPNDRFFAVRPEGSVSTLKIQRTERGDSAVYLCASSVGQGVSYTFGSGTRLTVV.

Written as DNA, the CDR3 is TGCGCCAGCAGCTTGGGCCCGGGTAAGGAGAGCGGGGAGCTGTTTTTT. Protein product: CASSLGPGKESGELFF. V usage is TRBV5-1 and J usage is TRBJ2-2; D remains ambiguous. The CDR3 consists of 16 residues. V gave up 0 bases and J gave up 7 bases, with 16 bases separating them. Per germline, CDR1 SGHRS and CDR2 YFSETQ.

Here the CDR3 reads CAWSSGAGGLGDTQYF. The CDR3 nucleotides are TGTGCCTGGAGCTCCGGGGCGGGAGGGCTTGGAGATACGCAGTATTTT. The J gene is TRBJ2-3, the V gene TRBV30; 9 positions match TRBD2. CDR3 size: 16 residues. The J segment lost 5 bases and the V segment lost 3 bases, leaving 12 bases of the junction unmatched. Germline CDR1 is GTSNPN and CDR2 is SVGIG (reference sequence).

The rearrangement uses TRBV9 and TRBJ2-3; 8 nucleotides match TRBD1. Germline values: CDR1 SGDLS, CDR2 YYNGEE. V lost 4 bases to trimming and J lost 5 bases; unmatched junction nucleotides: 6. This CDR3 is built from 14 residues. The CDR3 loop is CASSISTGVDTQYF. The CDR3 coding sequence is TGTGCCAGCAGCATCTCGACAGGGGTAGATACGCAGTATTTT.

This clone was seen only once. V gene TRBV11-3 combines with J gene TRBJ2-3; 7 positions match TRBD1. CDR1 and CDR2 (germline): SGHNT, YENEEA. The CDR3 length is 14 residues. J gave up 3 bases and V 4 bases, and 4 bases lay outside the gene matches. The CDR3 reads CASSSTGNTDTQYF. DNA for the CDR3: TGTGCCAGCAGCTCGACAGGGAATACAGATACGCAGTATTTT.

The chain combines TRBV4-1 with TRBJ1-1, with 12 nucleotides matching TRBD1. J lost 6 bases, V lost 4 bases, and 12 bases had no gene match. The CDR3 has 17 amino acids. Germline values: CDR1 MGHRA, CDR2 YSYEKL. DNA of the CDR3: TGCGCCAGCAGCCTAAGGGGACAGGGGGCTTTGGGGGCTGAAGCTTTCTTT. Translated, it gives CASSLRGQGALGAEAFF.

The CDR3 sequence is CASSEAKGASNQPQHF. CDR3 DNA sequence: TGTGCCAGCAGTGAAGCGAAAGGGGCTAGCAATCAGCCCCAGCATTTT. The genes are TRBV2 and TRBJ1-5; TRBD1 is a possible D gene (5 bases). Trimming stripped 0 bases from V and 0 bases from J, with 9 bases between. The CDR3 is 16 residues long. Germline assignment: CDR1 SNHLY and CDR2 FYNNEI.

This clone has just one count. The chain combines TRBV24-1 with TRBJ2-1, with 7 positions matching TRBD2. The germline CDR1 and CDR2 sequences are KGHDR and SFDVKD. The CDR3 consists of 17 residues. V lost 6 bases, J lost 0 bases, and 10 bases stayed unmatched. In nucleotides, the CDR3 is TGTGCCACCAGTCCGGCTAGCGGACGAAGCTCCTACAATGAGCAGTTCTTC. It yields the protein CATSPASGRSSYNEQFF.

This chain uses TRBV7-2 with TRBJ2-2, with 10 nucleotides matching TRBD2. Germline CDR1 SGHTA, CDR2 FQGNSA. The CDR3 has 16 residues. The junction had 7 bases not matched to a gene; V was cut back by 5 bases and J by 4 bases. In DNA, the CDR3 is TGTGCCAGCAGCCCGGTACGGACTAGCGGCACCGGGGAGCTGTTTTTT. Its translation is CASSPVRTSGTGELFF.

A few counts support this clone. The rearrangement links TRBV2 to TRBJ1-2, with D tentatively TRBD1 (6 bases). CDR3 size: 17 residues. Trimming removed 1 base at V and 2 bases at J, with 17 bases between. CDR1 and CDR2 (germline): SNHLY, FYNNEI. CDR3 DNA sequence: TGTGCCAGCAGTGAAGATCCCCGGGGGGCTAGGAACTATGGCTACACCTTC. This gives the protein CASSEDPRGARNYGYTF.

The chain recombines TRBV7-6 with TRBJ2-1; 7 positions agree with TRBD1. There are 15 residues in the CDR3. Losses at the gene ends were 2 bases for V and 8 bases for J; bases not matched to a gene: 9. Germline V gene data show CDR1 as SGHVS and CDR2 as FNYEAQ. CDR3 residues: CASSLTGDAVHEQFF. In nucleotides, the CDR3 is TGTGCCAGCAGCTTAACAGGGGACGCCGTCCATGAGCAGTTCTTC.

The V gene is TRBV4-3, the J gene TRBJ1-2; D unclear. The CDR3 extends over 14 amino acids. Germline lookup yields CDR1 LGHNA and CDR2 YSLEER. The V end lost 0 bases, the J end lost 5 bases, and 10 bases lay between the germline ends. DNA of the CDR3: TGCGCCAGCAGCCAAGAGTACAGCTTTTATGGCTACACCTTC. Protein sequence: CASSQEYSFYGYTF.

The chain employs TRBV6-4 and TRBJ1-2; 9 bases line up with TRBD1. The CDR3 is made up of 14 amino acids. From germline, CDR1 is MRHNA and CDR2 SNTAGT. V lost 7 bases to trimming and J lost 5 bases; unmatched junction nucleotides: 8. CDR3 residues: CASTLGQGNYGYTF. Written as DNA, the CDR3 is TGTGCCAGCACATTGGGACAGGGAAATTATGGCTACACCTTC.

The chain combines TRBV12-3 or TRBV12-4 with TRBJ2-7; possibly TRBD2 for D (5 bases). V was pared by 7 bases and J by 6 bases, with 16 bases between. The CDR3 is 13 amino acids. The CDR3 DNA reads TGTGCCAGCACCGTAAATCGAGGGTTCGAGCAGTACTTC. It codes for CASTVNRGFEQYF.

The chain is built from TRBV24-1 and TRBJ2-1; the D is unclear. This CDR3 has 13 amino acids. Between the trimmed V and J ends, which lost 1 base and 4 bases, there was a span of 4 bases. Per the germline V gene, CDR1 is KGHDR and CDR2 is SFDVKD. CDR3 protein: CATSDFPYNEQFF. CDR3 in DNA: TGTGCCACCAGTGATTTTCCTTACAATGAGCAGTTCTTC.

The chain uses TRBV9 and TRBJ1-1, with no clear D. Trimming took off 4 bases at V and 10 bases at J, with 17 bases between the two ends. Germline V lookup: CDR1 SGDLS, CDR2 YYNGEE. The CDR3 spans 13 residues. CDR3 nucleotides: TGTGCCAGCAGCCCTGACACACCCGAGGGAGCTTTCTTT. Protein product: CASSPDTPEGAFF.

V usage is TRBV12-5 and J usage is TRBJ1-1; possibly TRBD1 for D (5 bases). V dropped 6 bases and J dropped 3 bases, with 14 bases sitting between them. CDR1 LGHNT and CDR2 FRNRAP come from the germline V gene. This CDR3 has 14 amino acids. The chain's CDR3 is CASGQGGFDTEAFF. The CDR3 DNA reads as TGTGCTAGTGGCCAGGGAGGTTTCGACACTGAAGCTTTCTTT.

V usage is TRBV5-1 and J usage is TRBJ1-1; D not resolved. The CDR3 is 17 residues long. V was clipped by 3 bases and J by 0 bases, with 18 bases between them. The germline gives CDR1 SGHRS, CDR2 YFSETQ. CDR3 DNA: TGCGCCAGCAGCTCGGGATTTAGTACTCTCATGAACACTGAAGCTTTCTTT. Translated, it gives CASSSGFSTLMNTEAFF. The complete variable domain, with remaining parts taken from reference TRBV5-1 and TRBJ1-1, reads KAGVTQTPRYLIKTRGQQVTLSCSPISGHRSVSWYQQTPGQGLQFLFEYFSETQRNKGNFPGRFSGRQFSNSRSEMNVSTLELGDSALYLCASSSGFSTLMNTEAFFGQGTRLTVV.

V usage is TRBV6-2 or TRBV6-3 and J usage is TRBJ2-1; TRBD1 aligns across 7 bases. This CDR3 is built from 14 residues. Germline-derived CDR1 and CDR2 are MNHEY and SVGEGT. J was trimmed by 4 bases and V by 5 bases; bases with no gene match: 5. As DNA, the CDR3 is TGTGCCAGCAGTCCCAGGACAGGATACAATGAGCAGTTCTTC. Translating gives CASSPRTGYNEQFF.

The rearrangement uses TRBV19 and TRBJ2-5, with a tentative D call TRBD1 (7 bases). CDR1 and CDR2 (germline): LNHDA, SQIVND (reference sequence). Trimming stripped 5 bases from V and 4 bases from J, with 20 bases between. The CDR3 runs to 16 residues. The CDR3 here is CASSPSFRGAGETQYF. For the CDR3, the DNA is TGTGCCAGTAGTCCCTCCTTCAGGGGGGCTGGAGAGACCCAGTACTTC.

The chain joins TRBV6-1 to TRBJ1-2; TRBD1 is a possible D gene (6 bases). The CDR3 has 14 residues. V gave up 2 bases and J gave up 3 bases, with 10 bases separating them. CDR1 and CDR2 from the germline V gene are MNHNS and SASEGT. The CDR3 region is CASSERTAYYGYTF. CDR3 sequence (DNA): TGTGCCAGCAGTGAAAGGACAGCCTACTATGGCTACACCTTC.

The chain's CDR3 is CASSSEQGAQTEAFF. Written as DNA, the CDR3 is TGTGCCAGCTCATCAGAACAGGGGGCGCAAACTGAAGCTTTCTTT. This chain joins TRBV18 and TRBJ1-1; TRBD1 agrees at 9 bases. Germline V gives CDR1 KGHSH, CDR2 LQKENI. This CDR3 has 15 residues. V gave up 5 bases and J gave up 5 bases; unmatched junction bases: 9.

This clone has more than one count but fewer than ten. V usage is TRBV6-2 or TRBV6-3 and J usage is TRBJ1-4; 7 nucleotides line up with TRBD1. This CDR3 comprises 15 residues. V lost 0 bases and J lost 5; bases outside the gene matches: 3. The germline gives CDR1 MNHEY, CDR2 SVGEGT. CDR3 residues: CASSYSAGGNEKLFF. As DNA, the CDR3 is TGTGCCAGCAGTTACTCCGCAGGGGGAAATGAAAAACTGTTTTTT.

The CDR3 protein is CASSPPGGELFF. Written as DNA, the CDR3 is TGTGCCAGCAGCCCACCCGGGGGGGAGCTGTTTTTT. This rearrangement joins TRBV25-1 to TRBJ2-2; no reliable D call. V lost 6 bases to trimming and J lost 8 bases, with 10 bases between them. This CDR3 contains 12 residues. Germline V gene sequence: CDR1 MGHDK, CDR2 SYGVNS.

The rearrangement joins TRBV29-1 to TRBJ2-1; D is unresolved. V lost 7 bases and J lost 1, with 8 bases in between. The CDR3 spans 12 residues. Germline V lookup: CDR1 SQVTM, CDR2 ANQGSEA. CDR3 coding DNA: TGCAGCGGGGCCGCATCCTACAATGAGCAGTTCTTC. Amino acid sequence: CSGAASYNEQFF.

This clone has only one observation. The chain carries TRBV7-9 and TRBJ1-2; the D gene is possibly TRBD1 (5 bases). The CDR3 is 12 residues long. Germline V lookup: CDR1 SEHNR, CDR2 FQNEAQ (reference sequence). Trimming took 0 bases from V and 8 from J, leaving 7 bases between them. The CDR3 region has the DNA TGTGCCAGCAGCTTAGCCCCAGGGGGCTACACCTTC. It specifies CASSLAPGGYTF.

J is TRBJ1-1 and V is TRBV29-1; 9 nucleotides agree with TRBD1. Germline assignment: CDR1 SQVTM and CDR2 ANQGSEA. This CDR3 region has 14 residues. V was pared by 7 bases and J by 0 bases, with 6 bases of the junction left unmatched. DNA of the CDR3: TGCAGCGCCGACAGGGGGGGAATGAACACTGAAGCTTTCTTT. Its translation: CSADRGGMNTEAFF.

The chain is built from TRBV18 and TRBJ1-1, with 7 bases identical to TRBD1. Germline trimming cut 3 bases from V and 5 bases from J; bases unmatched to any gene: 9. The CDR3 extends over 15 amino acids. Germline values: CDR1 KGHSH, CDR2 LQKENI. CDR3 DNA: TGTGCCAGCTCACCCGACAGGGTTGGAGGGACTGAAGCTTTCTTT. It translates to CASSPDRVGGTEAFF.

The chain uses TRBV2 and TRBJ1-1; perhaps TRBD1 as D (5 bases). The CDR3 spans 15 residues. Germline V gene sequence: CDR1 SNHLY, CDR2 FYNNEI. The germline V and J ends were trimmed by 3 bases and 2 bases, with 13 bases remaining between them. For the CDR3, the DNA is TGTGCCAGCAGTGAGGGCAGGGCCCGTAACACTGAAGCTTTCTTT. Translated: CASSEGRARNTEAFF. The whole variable domain, filled in from reference TRBV2 and TRBJ1-1, reads EPEVTQTPSHQVTQMGQEVILRCVPISNHLYFYWYRQILGQKVEFLVSFYNNEISEKSEIFDDQFSVERPDGSNFTLKIRSTKLEDSAMYFCASSEGRARNTEAFFGQGTRLTVV.

Only one count was recorded for this clone. The chain couples TRBV3-1 (or the pseudogene TRBV3-2) to TRBJ2-7, with 7 bases aligning to TRBD1. Trimming took 4 bases from V and 2 from J; bases not matched to a gene: 23. This CDR3 comprises 20 residues. Germline V lookup: CDR1 LGHDT, CDR2 YNNKEL (reference sequence). The CDR3 DNA is TGTGCCAGCAGCCCGAAGGGGGTTATTAGGAGGACAGGAACCCCCTACGAGCAGTACTTC. The encoded protein is CASSPKGVIRRTGTPYEQYF.

The gene calls are TRBV19 and TRBJ2-1, with TRBD1 matching 7 bases. This CDR3 region has 14 residues. Germline loops: CDR1 LNHDA, CDR2 SQIVND (reference sequence). Trimming removed 4 bases from V and 10 bases from J; junction bases left unmatched: 10. In nucleotides, the CDR3 is TGTGCCAGTAGTACCTCCAATTTGGACAGGGAGCAGTTCTTC. Protein sequence: CASSTSNLDREQFF.